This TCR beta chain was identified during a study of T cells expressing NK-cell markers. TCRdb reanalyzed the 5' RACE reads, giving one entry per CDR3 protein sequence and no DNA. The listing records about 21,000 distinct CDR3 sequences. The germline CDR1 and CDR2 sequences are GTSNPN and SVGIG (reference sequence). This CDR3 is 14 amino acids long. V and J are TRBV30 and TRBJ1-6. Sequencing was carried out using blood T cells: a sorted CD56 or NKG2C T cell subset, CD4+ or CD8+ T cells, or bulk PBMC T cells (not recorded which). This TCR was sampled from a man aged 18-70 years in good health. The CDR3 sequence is CAWSVGQLNSPLHF. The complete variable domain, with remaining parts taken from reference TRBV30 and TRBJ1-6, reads SQTIHQWPATLVQPVGSPLSLECTVEGTSNPNLYWYRQAAGRGLQLLFYSVGIGQISSEVPQNLSASRPQDRQFILSSKKLLLSDSGFYLCAWSVGQLNSPLHFGNGTRLTVT.